This T cell receptor beta chain was sequenced in a study of T cell changes during pregnancy in multiple sclerosis. Sequencing was performed with immunoSEQ multiplex PCR; in TCRdb, only in-frame clones are kept and a portion is missing. Found here are about 87,000 clones, around 93% of them singletons; the top ten hold about 1.3%. In germline, CDR1 is SNHLY, CDR2 FYNNEI. The CDR3 contains 12 residues. V lost 4 bases and J 4 bases, leaving 6 bases between the germline ends. The clonotype was recovered from a female donor in good health, enrolled as a control in a pregnancy study. The chain carries TRBV2 and TRBJ2-3; no reliable D call. The starting material was peripheral blood, obtained in the third trimester of pregnancy. CDR3 sequence reads: CASSAQSDTQYF. The CDR3 nucleotides are TGTGCCAGCAGTGCACAGTCAGATACGCAGTATTTT.